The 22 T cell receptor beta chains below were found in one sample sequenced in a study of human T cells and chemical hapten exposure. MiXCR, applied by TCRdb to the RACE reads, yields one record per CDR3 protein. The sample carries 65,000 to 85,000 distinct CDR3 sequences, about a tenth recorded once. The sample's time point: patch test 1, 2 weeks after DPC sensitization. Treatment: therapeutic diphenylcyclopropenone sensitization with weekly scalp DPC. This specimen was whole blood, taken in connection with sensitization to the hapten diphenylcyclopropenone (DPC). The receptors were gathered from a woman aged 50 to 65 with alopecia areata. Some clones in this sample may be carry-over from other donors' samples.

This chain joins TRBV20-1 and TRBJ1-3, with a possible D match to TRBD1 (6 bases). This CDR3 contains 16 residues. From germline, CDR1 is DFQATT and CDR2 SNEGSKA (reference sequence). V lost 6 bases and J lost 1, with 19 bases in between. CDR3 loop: CSATTGASGSGNTIYF. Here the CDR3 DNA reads TGCAGTGCCACTACGGGGGCCTCAGGATCTGGAAACACCATATATTTT.

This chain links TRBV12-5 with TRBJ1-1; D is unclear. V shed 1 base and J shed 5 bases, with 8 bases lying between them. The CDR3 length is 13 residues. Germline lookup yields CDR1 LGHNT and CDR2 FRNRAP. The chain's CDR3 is CASGLEEKTEAFF. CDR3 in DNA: TGTGCTAGTGGTTTGGAGGAGAAGACTGAAGCTTTCTTT.

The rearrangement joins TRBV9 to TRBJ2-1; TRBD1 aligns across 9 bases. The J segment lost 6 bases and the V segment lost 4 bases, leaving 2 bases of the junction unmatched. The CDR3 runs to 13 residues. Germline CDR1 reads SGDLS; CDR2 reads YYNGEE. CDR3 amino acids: CASSLQGANEQFF. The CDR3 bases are TGTGCCAGCAGCTTACAGGGGGCCAATGAGCAGTTCTTC. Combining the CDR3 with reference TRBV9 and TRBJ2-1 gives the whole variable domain DSGVTQTPKHLITATGQRVTLRCSPRSGDLSVYWYQQSLDQGLQFLIQYYNGEERAKGNILERFSAQQFPDLHSELNLSSLELGDSALYFCASSLQGANEQFFGPGTRLTVL.

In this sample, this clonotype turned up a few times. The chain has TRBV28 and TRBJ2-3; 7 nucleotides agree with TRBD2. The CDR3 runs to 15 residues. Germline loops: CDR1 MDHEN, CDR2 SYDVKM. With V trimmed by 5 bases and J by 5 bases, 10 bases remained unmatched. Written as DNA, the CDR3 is TGTGCCAGCAGTCCTAGCGGCCGACCGGGAGATACGCAGTATTTT. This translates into CASSPSGRPGDTQYF.

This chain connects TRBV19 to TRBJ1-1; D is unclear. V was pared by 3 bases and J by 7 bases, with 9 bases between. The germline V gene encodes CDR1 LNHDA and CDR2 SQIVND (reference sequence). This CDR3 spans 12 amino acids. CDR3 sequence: CASSIGGGEAFF. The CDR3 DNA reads TGTGCCAGTAGTATTGGAGGCGGTGAAGCTTTCTTT.

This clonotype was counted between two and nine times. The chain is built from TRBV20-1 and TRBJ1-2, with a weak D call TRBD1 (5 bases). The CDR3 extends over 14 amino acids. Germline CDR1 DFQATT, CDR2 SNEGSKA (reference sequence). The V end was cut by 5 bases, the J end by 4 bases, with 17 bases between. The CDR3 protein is CSAPDPGTGYGYTF. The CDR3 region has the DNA TGCAGTGCTCCCGATCCCGGGACTGGCTATGGCTACACCTTC.

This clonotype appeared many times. The CDR3 here is CASKLVAEYNEQFF. In DNA, the CDR3 is TGCGCCAGCAAGTTAGTAGCGGAGTACAATGAGCAGTTCTTC. The chain is built from TRBV5-1 and TRBJ2-1, with D possibly TRBD2 on 6 matching bases. The length of the CDR3 is 14 residues. V gave up 6 bases and J gave up 4 bases, with 14 bases separating them. Germline loops: CDR1 SGHRS, CDR2 YFSETQ.

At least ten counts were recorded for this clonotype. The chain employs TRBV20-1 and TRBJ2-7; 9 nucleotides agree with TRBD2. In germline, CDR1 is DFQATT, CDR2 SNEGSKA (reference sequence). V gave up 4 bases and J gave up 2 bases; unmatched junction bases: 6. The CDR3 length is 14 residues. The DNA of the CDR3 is TGCAGTGCTACCCCGGGACTAGCCCCCTACGAGCAGTACTTC. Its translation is CSATPGLAPYEQYF.

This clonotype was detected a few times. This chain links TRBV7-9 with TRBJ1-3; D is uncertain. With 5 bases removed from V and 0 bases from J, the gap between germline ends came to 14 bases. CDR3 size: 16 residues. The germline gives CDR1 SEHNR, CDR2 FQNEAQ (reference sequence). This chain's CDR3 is CASSRVETISGNTIYF. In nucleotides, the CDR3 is TGTGCCAGCAGCCGAGTTGAGACGATCTCTGGAAACACCATATATTTT.

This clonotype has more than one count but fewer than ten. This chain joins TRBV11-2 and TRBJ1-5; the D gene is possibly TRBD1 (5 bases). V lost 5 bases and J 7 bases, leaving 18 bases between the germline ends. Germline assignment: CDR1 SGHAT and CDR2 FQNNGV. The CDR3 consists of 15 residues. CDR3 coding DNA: TGTGCCAGCAGCGGGGGTACCACGGGAGGACAGCCCCAGCATTTT. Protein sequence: CASSGGTTGGQPQHF.

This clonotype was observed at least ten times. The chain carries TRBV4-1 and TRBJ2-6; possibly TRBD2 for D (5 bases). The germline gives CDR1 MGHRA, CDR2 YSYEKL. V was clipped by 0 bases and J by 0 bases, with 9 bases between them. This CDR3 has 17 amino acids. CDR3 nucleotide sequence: TGCGCCAGCAGCCAAGATAAGGACTCCTCTGGGGCCAACGTCCTGACTTTC. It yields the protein CASSQDKDSSGANVLTF.

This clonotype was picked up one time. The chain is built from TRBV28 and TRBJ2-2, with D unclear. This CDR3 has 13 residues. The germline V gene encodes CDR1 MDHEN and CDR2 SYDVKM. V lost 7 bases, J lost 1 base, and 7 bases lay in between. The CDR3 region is CASIERNTGELFF. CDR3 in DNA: TGTGCCAGCATCGAGAGGAACACCGGGGAGCTGTTTTTT.

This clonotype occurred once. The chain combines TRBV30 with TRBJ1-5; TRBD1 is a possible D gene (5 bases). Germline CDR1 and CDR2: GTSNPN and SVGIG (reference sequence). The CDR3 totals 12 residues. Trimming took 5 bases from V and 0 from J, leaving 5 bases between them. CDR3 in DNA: TGTGCCTGGGGACATAGCAATCAGCCCCAGCATTTT. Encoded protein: CAWGHSNQPQHF. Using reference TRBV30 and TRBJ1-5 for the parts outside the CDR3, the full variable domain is SQTIHQWPATLVQPVGSPLSLECTVEGTSNPNLYWYRQAAGRGLQLLFYSVGIGQISSEVPQNLSASRPQDRQFILSSKKLLLSDSGFYLCAWGHSNQPQHFGDGTRLSIL.

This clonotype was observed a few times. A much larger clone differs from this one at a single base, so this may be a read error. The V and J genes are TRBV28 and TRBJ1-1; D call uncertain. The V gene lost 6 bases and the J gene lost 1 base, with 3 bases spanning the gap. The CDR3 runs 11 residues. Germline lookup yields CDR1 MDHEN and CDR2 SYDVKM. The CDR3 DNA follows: TGTGCCAGCAGCACGAACACTGAAGCTTTCTTT. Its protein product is CASSTNTEAFF. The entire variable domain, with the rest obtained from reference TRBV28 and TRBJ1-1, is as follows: DVKVTQSSRYLVKRTGEKVFLECVQDMDHENMFWYRQDPGLGLRLIYFSYDVKMKEKGDIPEGYSVSREKKERFSLILESASTNQTSMYLCASSTNTEAFFGQGTRLTVV.

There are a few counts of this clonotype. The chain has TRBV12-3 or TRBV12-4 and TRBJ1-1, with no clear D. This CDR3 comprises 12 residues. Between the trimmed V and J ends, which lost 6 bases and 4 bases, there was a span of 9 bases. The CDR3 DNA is TGTGCCAGCAGGGCTTTCGGCACTGAAGCTTTCTTT. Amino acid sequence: CASRAFGTEAFF.

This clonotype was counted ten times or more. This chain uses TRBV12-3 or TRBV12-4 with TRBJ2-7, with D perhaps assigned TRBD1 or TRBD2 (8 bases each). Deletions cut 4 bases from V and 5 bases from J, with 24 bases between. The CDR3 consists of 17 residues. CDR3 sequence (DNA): TGTGCCAGCAGTTCCAGGGGGCCGGGACTAGGATTCGACGAGCAGTACTTC. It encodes CASSSRGPGLGFDEQYF.

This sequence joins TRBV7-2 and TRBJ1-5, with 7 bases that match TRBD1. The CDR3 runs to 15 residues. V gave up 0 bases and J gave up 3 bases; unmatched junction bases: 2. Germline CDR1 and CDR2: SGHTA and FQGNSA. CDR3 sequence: CASSLATGYNQPQHF. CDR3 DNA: TGTGCCAGCAGCTTAGCGACAGGGTACAATCAGCCCCAGCATTTT.

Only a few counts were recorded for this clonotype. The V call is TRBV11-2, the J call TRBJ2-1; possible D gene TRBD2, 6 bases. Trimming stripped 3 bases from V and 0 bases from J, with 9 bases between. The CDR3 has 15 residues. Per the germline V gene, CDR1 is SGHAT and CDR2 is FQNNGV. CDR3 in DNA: TGTGCCAGCAGCTTGGGGACTCCCTCCTACAATGAGCAGTTCTTC. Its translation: CASSLGTPSYNEQFF.

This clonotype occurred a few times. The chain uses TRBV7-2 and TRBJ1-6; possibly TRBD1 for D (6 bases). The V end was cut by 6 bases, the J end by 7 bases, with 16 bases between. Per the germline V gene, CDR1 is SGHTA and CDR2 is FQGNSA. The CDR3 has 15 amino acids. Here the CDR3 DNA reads TGTGCCAGCAGTAACAACAGGGAACCCAATTCACCCCTCCACTTT. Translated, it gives CASSNNREPNSPLHF.

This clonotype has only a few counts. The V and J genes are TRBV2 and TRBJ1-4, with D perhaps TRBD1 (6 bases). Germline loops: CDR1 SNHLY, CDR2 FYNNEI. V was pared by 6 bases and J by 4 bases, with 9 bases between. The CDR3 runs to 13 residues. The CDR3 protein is CASRGAGNEKLFF. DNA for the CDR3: TGTGCCAGCAGGGGGGCGGGTAATGAAAAACTGTTTTTT.

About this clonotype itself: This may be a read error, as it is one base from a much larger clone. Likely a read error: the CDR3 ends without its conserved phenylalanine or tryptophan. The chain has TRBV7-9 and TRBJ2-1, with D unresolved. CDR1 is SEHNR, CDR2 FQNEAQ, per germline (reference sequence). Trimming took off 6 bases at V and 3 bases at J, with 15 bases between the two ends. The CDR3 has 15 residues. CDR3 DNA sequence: TGTGCCAGCAGTCGCCCCGTAAAGGTCTACAATGAGCAGTTCTTA. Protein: CASSRPVKVYNEQFL.

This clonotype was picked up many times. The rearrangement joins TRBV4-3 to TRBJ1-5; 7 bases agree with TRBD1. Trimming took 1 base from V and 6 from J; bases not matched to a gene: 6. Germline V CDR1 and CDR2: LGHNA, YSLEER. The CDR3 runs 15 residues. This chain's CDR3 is CASSQGTGPTQPQHF. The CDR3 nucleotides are TGCGCCAGCAGCCAAGGGACAGGCCCGACTCAGCCCCAGCATTTT.